Listed below are T cell receptor beta chains from one sample, sequenced in a study of beta chain features in type 1 diabetes. Assay: immunoSEQ multiplex PCR; the TCRdb copy retains only in-frame clones and omits some. The sample has 40,000 to 55,000 clones; 35% to 55% are singletons. Sequencing used stem cell memory CD4+ T cells from blood. The origin of the receptors is a man aged 25-45 years with type 1 diabetes. The CDR3 runs from the conserved cysteine through the conserved F or W. The D gene is left open where the match is weak. Not all rows give a size; the values are once, few, many and, for expanded clones, a class.

TRBV5-1	NA	NA	TRBJ2-1	CASSPRDNEQFF	TGCGCCAGCAGCCCCAGGGACAATGAGCAGTTCTTC
TRBV15	TRBD1	NA	TRBJ2-3	CATSRDSRGPGQLRTDTQYF	TGTGCCACCAGCAGAGATAGTAGGGGACCGGGACAGCTACGCACAGATACGCAGTATTTT
TRBV5-1	TRBD2	NA	TRBJ2-1	CASSYGLATGGEQFF	TGCGCCAGCAGCTATGGACTAGCGACGGGCGGTGAGCAGTTCTTC
TRBV19	TRBD1	NA	TRBJ2-2	CASSFRDRATGELFF	TGTGCCAGTAGCTTCCGGGACAGAGCCACCGGGGAGCTGTTTTTT
TRBV7-9	TRBD1	NA	TRBJ1-2	CASSPSRQGKYGYTF	TGTGCCAGCAGCCCGAGTCGACAGGGCAAATATGGCTACACCTTC
TRBV11-2	TRBD1	NA	TRBJ2-3	CASSTPGQGGTQYF	TGTGCCAGCAGCACCCCCGGACAGGGAGGCACGCAGTATTTT
TRBV5-1	NA	few	TRBJ2-3	CASKAQSTDTQYF	TGCGCCAGCAAGGCACAGAGCACAGATACGCAGTATTTT
TRBV28	TRBD2	NA	TRBJ2-7	CASSRGTSGQYEQYF	TGTGCCAGCAGCCGTGGGACTAGCGGGCAATACGAGCAGTACTTC
TRBV7-9	TRBD2	few	TRBJ2-1	CASSPSSGSVYNEQFF	TGTGCCAGCAGCCCATCAAGCGGGAGCGTTTACAATGAGCAGTTCTTC
TRBV2	TRBD1	NA	TRBJ1-1	CASRKDRGADTEAFF	TGTGCCAGCAGGAAGGACAGGGGAGCGGACACTGAAGCTTTCTTT
TRBV30	NA	NA	TRBJ1-1	CAWSIPGTQRTEAFF	TGTGCCTGGAGTATCCCCGGGACACAACGGACGGAAGCTTTCTTT
TRBV29-1	NA	NA	TRBJ2-5	CSVVGGGETQYF	TGCAGCGTTGTAGGGGGGGGAGAGACCCAGTACTTC
TRBV2	NA	NA	TRBJ1-1	CASSEAGGNTEAFF	TGTGCCAGCAGTGAGGCCGGGGGGAACACTGAAGCTTTCTTT
TRBV28	NA	NA	TRBJ1-1	CASSLPGAGGTTFF	TGTGCCAGCAGTTTACCCGGGGCTGGGGGGACGACTTTCTTT
TRBV5-1	TRBD2	once	TRBJ2-2	CASSLAASGTGELFF	TGCGCCAGCAGCTTGGCGGCTAGCGGGACGGGGGAGCTGTTTTTT
TRBV5-1	TRBD2	few	TRBJ2-5	CASSWSSGRARETQYF	TGCGCCAGCAGCTGGTCTAGCGGGAGGGCCCGGGAGACCCAGTACTTC
TRBV5-4	NA	few	TRBJ2-1	CASSSGTGSDEQFF	TGTGCCAGCAGCTCCGGGACTGGCTCCGATGAGCAGTTCTTC
TRBV5-1	TRBD1	NA	TRBJ2-7	CASSLGTGAAHYEQYF	TGCGCCAGCAGCTTGGGGACAGGGGCCGCGCACTACGAGCAGTACTTC
TRBV28	NA	NA	TRBJ2-7	CASWGHTGGYEQYF	TGTGCCAGCTGGGGGCACACCGGCGGGTACGAGCAGTACTTC
TRBV7-3	TRBD2	NA	TRBJ2-7	CASSPGLASEQYF	TGTGCCAGCAGCCCCGGACTAGCCAGTGAGCAGTACTTC